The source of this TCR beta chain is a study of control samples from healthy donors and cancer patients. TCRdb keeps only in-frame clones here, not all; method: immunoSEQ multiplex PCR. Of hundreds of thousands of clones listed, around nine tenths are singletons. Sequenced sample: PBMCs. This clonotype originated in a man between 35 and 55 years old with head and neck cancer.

CDR3 sequence (DNA): TGTGCCAGCAGCTTAGGCAACAGGGGGGAGACCCAGTACTTC. It codes for CASSLGNRGETQYF. This chain links TRBV11-3 with TRBJ2-5; 8 nucleotides line up with TRBD1. This CDR3 contains 14 residues. Germline loops: CDR1 SGHNT, CDR2 YENEEA. The V gene end was trimmed by 1 base and the J gene end by 5 bases; junction bases not matched to a gene: 3.